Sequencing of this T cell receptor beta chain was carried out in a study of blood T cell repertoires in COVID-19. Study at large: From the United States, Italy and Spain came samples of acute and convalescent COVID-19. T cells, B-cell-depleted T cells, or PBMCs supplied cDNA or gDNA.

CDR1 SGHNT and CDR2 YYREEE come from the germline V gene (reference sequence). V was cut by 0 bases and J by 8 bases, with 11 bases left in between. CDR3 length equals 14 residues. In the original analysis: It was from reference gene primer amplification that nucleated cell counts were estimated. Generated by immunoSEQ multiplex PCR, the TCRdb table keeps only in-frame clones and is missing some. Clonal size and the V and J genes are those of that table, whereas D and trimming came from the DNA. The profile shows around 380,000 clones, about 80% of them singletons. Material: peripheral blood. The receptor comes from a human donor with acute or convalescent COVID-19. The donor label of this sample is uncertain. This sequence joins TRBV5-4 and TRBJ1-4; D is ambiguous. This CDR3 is CASSLEAGREKLFF. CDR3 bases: TGTGCCAGCAGCTTGGAGGCAGGTCGGGAAAAACTGTTTTTT. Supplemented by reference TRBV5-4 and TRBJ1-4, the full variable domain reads ETGVTQSPTHLIKTRGQQVTLRCSSQSGHNTVSWYQQALGQGPQFIFQYYREEENGRGNFPPRFSGLQFPNYSSELNVNALELDDSALYLCASSLEAGREKLFFGSGTQLSVL.